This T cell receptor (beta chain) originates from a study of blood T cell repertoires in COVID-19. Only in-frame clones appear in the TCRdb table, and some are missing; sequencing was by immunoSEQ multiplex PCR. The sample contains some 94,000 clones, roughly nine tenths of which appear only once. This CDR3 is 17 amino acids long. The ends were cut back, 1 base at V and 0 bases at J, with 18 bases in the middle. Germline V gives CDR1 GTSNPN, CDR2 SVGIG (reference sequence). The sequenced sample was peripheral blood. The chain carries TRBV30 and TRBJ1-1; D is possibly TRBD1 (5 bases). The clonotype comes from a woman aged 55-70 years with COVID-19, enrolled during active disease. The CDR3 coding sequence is TGTGCCTGGAGTGGACCACCAACAGGACCCATGAACACTGAAGCTTTCTTT. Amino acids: CAWSGPPTGPMNTEAFF.